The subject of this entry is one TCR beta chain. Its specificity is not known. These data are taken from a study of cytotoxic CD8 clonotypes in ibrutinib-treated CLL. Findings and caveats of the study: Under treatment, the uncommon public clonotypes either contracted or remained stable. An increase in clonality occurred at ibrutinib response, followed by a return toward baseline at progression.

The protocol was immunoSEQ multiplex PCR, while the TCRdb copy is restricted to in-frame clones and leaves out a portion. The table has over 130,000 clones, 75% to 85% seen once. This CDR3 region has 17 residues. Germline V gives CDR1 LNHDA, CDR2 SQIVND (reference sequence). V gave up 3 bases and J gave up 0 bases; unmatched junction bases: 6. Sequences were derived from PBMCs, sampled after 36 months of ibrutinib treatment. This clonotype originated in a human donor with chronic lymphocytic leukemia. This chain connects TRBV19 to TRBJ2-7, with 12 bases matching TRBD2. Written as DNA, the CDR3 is TGTGCCAGTAGTATTGGACTAGCGGGATGGAGCTCCTACGAGCAGTACTTC. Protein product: CASSIGLAGWSSYEQYF.